Below are 24 T cell receptor beta chains sequenced from a single sample in a study of early T cells in non-severe SARS-CoV-2 infection. Via MiXCR, TCRdb re-called the 5' RACE reads, giving one row per CDR3 protein. Counted here are some 64,000 distinct CDR3 sequences, about a tenth occurring once; the ten biggest clones make up roughly 1.7%. The specimen sequenced was whole blood. All receptors come from an adult who was a healthcare worker with PCR-confirmed SARS-CoV-2 infection or an uninfected control (not recorded which).

This clonotype has at least ten counts. The chain links TRBV29-1 to TRBJ1-1; D is unclear. V was trimmed by 5 bases and J by 1 base, leaving 11 bases between them. The CDR3 sequence is 13 residues long. Looked up from germline, CDR1 is SQVTM and CDR2 is ANQGSEA. The CDR3: CSVPRTANTEAFF. The DNA for the CDR3 is TGCAGCGTTCCAAGGACGGCGAACACTGAAGCTTTCTTT.

The J gene is TRBJ2-3, the V gene TRBV4-1; the D gene is possibly TRBD1 (5 bases). Between the trimmed V and J ends, which lost 4 bases and 2 bases, there was a span of 13 bases. The CDR3 has 15 amino acids. The V gene's germline CDR1 is MGHRA and CDR2 YSYEKL. The CDR3 DNA reads as TGCGCCAGCAGCCTTACAGGAAAACCCACAGATACGCAGTATTTT. Translating gives CASSLTGKPTDTQYF.

In its sample, this clonotype was seen many times. V is TRBV27 and J is TRBJ1-6, with TRBD1 as a possible D gene (6 bases). The germline V gene has CDR1 MNHEY and CDR2 SMNVEV (reference sequence). The CDR3 is 15 amino acids. V was clipped by 4 bases and J by 5 bases, with 12 bases between them. DNA of the CDR3: TGTGCCAGCAGTTCCCAGGGGATGGATAATTCACCCCTCCACTTT. Protein: CASSSQGMDNSPLHF.

About this clonotype: A much bigger clone sits one base away, suggesting this may be a read error. No conserved phenylalanine or tryptophan is present at the end of the CDR3, so a read error is the likely explanation. This rearrangement joins TRBV15 to TRBJ1-1; D may be TRBD1 (6 bases). Germline V gene lookup returns CDR1 LNHNV and CDR2 YYDKDF (reference sequence). The CDR3 sequence is 17 residues long. The V end was cut by 5 bases, the J end by 2 bases, with 21 bases between. The chain's CDR3 is CATSPPVWGHTNTEAFS. CDR3 nucleotides: TGTGCCACCAGCCCTCCTGTGTGGGGACACACCAACACTGAAGCTTTCTCT.

This clonotype was recorded many times. The chain is built from TRBV21-1 and TRBJ1-1; the D call of TRBD1 is as the table states it, not checked on the DNA. TRBV21-1 is listed as a pseudogene. The CDR3 is 19 amino acids. The CDR3 sequence: CASSLVPRGEVVTNTEAFF. In DNA, the CDR3 is TGTGCCAGCAGCCTTGTGCCCCGGGGCGAAGTAGTCACGAACACTGAAGCTTTCTTT.

This clonotype was recorded at least ten times. The chain combines TRBV7-9 with TRBJ1-4, with D unclear. V lost 5 bases and J lost 8, with 18 bases in between. CDR3 size: 15 residues. From germline, CDR1 is SEHNR and CDR2 FQNEAQ (reference sequence). Written as DNA, the CDR3 is TGTGCCAGCAGCACGACGGACGGAAGTTGGGAAAAACTGTTTTTT. It codes for CASSTTDGSWEKLFF.

This clonotype appeared many times. The genes are TRBV19 and TRBJ2-3; 8 bases map to TRBD1. J was trimmed by 8 bases and V by 5 bases; bases with no gene match: 9. CDR1 is LNHDA and CDR2 is SQIVND in the germline V gene (reference sequence). The CDR3 totals 14 residues. For the CDR3, the DNA is TGTGCCAGTAGTCCTCGGGACGACAGGGGTACGCAGTATTTT. This encodes CASSPRDDRGTQYF.

This rearrangement joins TRBV20-1 to TRBJ1-2; D is unresolved. V shed 6 bases and J shed 0 bases, with 11 bases lying between them. The germline V gene has CDR1 DFQATT and CDR2 SNEGSKA (reference sequence). The CDR3 has 13 amino acids. The CDR3 bases are TGCAGTGCCGCCGGACTAGCTAACTATGGCTACACCTTC. Residues: CSAAGLANYGYTF.

The chain carries TRBV6-1 and TRBJ2-1; possible D gene TRBD2, 6 bases. CDR3 length equals 11 residues. The V end lost 10 bases, the J end lost 7 bases, and 11 bases lay between the germline ends. In germline, CDR1 is MNHNS, CDR2 SASEGT. Here the CDR3 DNA reads TGTGCCACCACTGGGGGGAATGAGCAGTTCTTC. Its translation is CATTGGNEQFF.

This clonotype was found a few times. The V call is TRBV6-1, the J call TRBJ2-3; 8 bases are shared with TRBD1. This CDR3 contains 14 residues. V lost 10 bases and J lost 7; bases outside the gene matches: 13. Germline values: CDR1 MNHNS, CDR2 SASEGT. The CDR3 DNA reads as TGTGCCACCCGACCAGGGGGCCCTTCAAATACGCAGTATTTT. This sequence encodes CATRPGGPSNTQYF.

The sample holds a few counts of this clonotype. The junction departs from germline at one end; a sequencing error may be responsible. In DNA, the CDR3 is TGTGCCAGCACCTTAGGGCTAGCGGGCCATGAGCAGTTCTTC. Its protein is CASTLGLAGHEQFF. The chain combines TRBV11-3 with TRBJ2-1; TRBD2 aligns across 8 bases. CDR1 is SGHNT and CDR2 is YENEEA in the germline V gene. CDR3 length: 14 amino acids.

Turning to this clonotype: Its ends do not fully match the called genes, so a read error is possible. J is TRBJ1-2 and V is TRBV12-3 or TRBV12-4; D unclear. CDR3 length equals 12 residues. CDR3 in DNA: TGTGCCAGCAGTTTAGCCACTTATGGCCACACCTTC. Translation: CASSLATYGHTF.

This chain joins TRBV6-2 or TRBV6-3 and TRBJ1-2; no clear D gene. The CDR3 runs 15 residues. CDR1 and CDR2 (germline): MNHEY, SVGEGT. V was cut by 2 bases and J by 4 bases, with 14 bases left in between. CDR3 coding DNA: TGTGCCAGCAGTTACCTGGCCGCTTCTGGCTATGGCTACACCTTC. This translates into CASSYLAASGYGYTF.

This clonotype was detected a few times. V gene TRBV18 combines with J gene TRBJ1-1; D not resolved. The CDR3 is made up of 15 amino acids. Germline CDR1 and CDR2: KGHSH and LQKENI. V lost 1 base to trimming and J lost 4 bases, with 13 bases between them. In DNA form, the CDR3 reads TGTGCCAGCTCACCACGGGTTGCGGACGGCACTGAAGCTTTCTTT. Translated: CASSPRVADGTEAFF.

This chain joins TRBV7-9 and TRBJ2-4; D perhaps matches TRBD1 (6 bases). Trimming took 8 bases from V and 6 from J, leaving 20 bases between them. Per germline, CDR1 SEHNR and CDR2 FQNEAQ (reference sequence). The CDR3 length is 15 residues. The CDR3 DNA follows: TGTGCCAGCTCCCACGGTGCAGGGGTCCTAAACATTCAGTACTTC. Amino acids: CASSHGAGVLNIQYF.

This clonotype was found a few times. The gene calls are TRBV29-1 and TRBJ1-2, with D perhaps matching TRBD1 (5 bases). The CDR3 covers 13 residues. Germline CDR1 is SQVTM and CDR2 is ANQGSEA. The CDR3 nucleotides read TGCAGTGCTTCGGGGGATCTCGACTATGGCTACACCTTC. Translated, it gives CSASGDLDYGYTF.

This clonotype was seen at least ten times. The chain carries TRBV18 and TRBJ2-3, with a possible D match to TRBD2 (6 bases). CDR3 length: 18 amino acids. The germline CDR1 and CDR2 sequences are KGHSH and LQKENI. V dropped 3 bases and J dropped 2 bases, with 21 bases sitting between them. CDR3 nucleotides: TGTGCCAGCTCACCGCCAGGGACTGCGCCATCATTCACAGATACGCAGTATTTT. Its translation: CASSPPGTAPSFTDTQYF.

The J gene is TRBJ2-1, the V gene TRBV7-9; D unresolved. In germline, CDR1 is SEHNR, CDR2 FQNEAQ (reference sequence). V lost 5 bases to trimming and J lost 8 bases, with 13 bases between them. CDR3 length: 13 amino acids. CDR3 coding DNA: TGTGCCAGCAGCGATGGGGTGGCGGATGAGCAGTTCTTC. It specifies CASSDGVADEQFF.

The V and J genes are TRBV29-1 and TRBJ2-1; D is possibly TRBD2 (7 bases). Per germline, CDR1 SQVTM and CDR2 ANQGSEA. The CDR3 runs 16 residues. Trimming removed 0 bases from V and 2 bases from J, with 14 bases in between. The CDR3: CSVEDLAGATYNEQFF. CDR3 sequence (DNA): TGCAGCGTTGAAGATCTGGCGGGGGCGACCTACAATGAGCAGTTCTTC.

This clonotype was seen ten or more times. The chain has TRBV6-2 or TRBV6-3 and TRBJ2-2, with 9 nucleotides matching TRBD1. The V segment lost 4 bases and the J segment 2 bases; nucleotides outside the gene matches: 5. The V gene's germline CDR1 is MNHEY and CDR2 SVGEGT. The CDR3 consists of 16 residues. The CDR3 protein is CASSWRTGDNTGELFF. The DNA of the CDR3 is TGTGCCAGCAGTTGGCGGACAGGGGATAACACCGGGGAGCTGTTTTTT.

The table lists this clonotype with many counts. J is TRBJ1-2 and V is TRBV5-1; no clear D. CDR3 length equals 12 residues. The germline V gene has CDR1 SGHRS and CDR2 YFSETQ. V was pared by 4 bases and J by 0 bases, with 4 bases between. CDR3 nucleotides: TGCGCCAGCAGCCCAACTAACTATGGCTACACCTTC. Protein product: CASSPTNYGYTF.

This chain links TRBV30 with TRBJ2-4, with 7 bases aligning to TRBD1. This CDR3 is 15 amino acids long. V lost 2 bases and J lost 0; bases outside the gene matches: 4. CDR1 is GTSNPN, CDR2 SVGIG, per germline (reference sequence). DNA of the CDR3: TGTGCCTGGAGTATGAGGGGGCAAGCCAAAAACATTCAGTACTTC. This encodes CAWSMRGQAKNIQYF.

The chain is built from TRBV7-9 and TRBJ1-1, with D uncertain. The CDR3 length is 16 residues. V shed 5 bases and J shed 0 bases, with 16 bases lying between them. Germline V lookup: CDR1 SEHNR, CDR2 FQNEAQ (reference sequence). The CDR3 DNA sequence: TGTGCCAGCAGCCCCCAGACACGGCTTCTGAACACTGAAGCTTTCTTT. It is translated as CASSPQTRLLNTEAFF. The whole variable domain, remainder taken from reference TRBV7-9 and TRBJ1-1, is DTGVSQNPRHKITKRGQNVTFRCDPISEHNRLYWYRQTLGQGPEFLTYFQNEAQLEKSRLLSDRFSAERPKGSFSTLEIQRTEQGDSAMYLCASSPQTRLLNTEAFFGQGTRLTVV.

The sample holds many counts of this clonotype. This rearrangement joins TRBV21-1 to TRBJ2-7; the D call of TRBD2 is as the table states it, not checked on the DNA. TRBV21-1 constitutes a pseudogene. This CDR3 is built from 15 residues. CDR3 in amino acids: CASSKPGLAGYEQYF. CDR3 sequence (DNA): TGTGCCAGCAGCAAACCCGGACTAGCGGGGTACGAGCAGTACTTC.